Sequencing of this T cell receptor (beta chain) was carried out in a study of T cells in tumors after PD-1 blockade. At the level of the study: Treatment was either pembrolizumab 200 mg every 3 weeks or cemiplimab 350 mg every 2 weeks. During anti-PD-1 treatment, some patients continued daily vismodegib 150 mg. Mean per blood sample: about 110,000 templates (roughly 22,000-270,000), about 40,000 unique clonotypes.

The CDR3 spans 15 residues. Trimming took off 4 bases at V and 0 bases at J, with 14 bases between the two ends. Germline V CDR1 and CDR2: SGHKS, YYEKEE (reference sequence). The data were produced by immunoSEQ multiplex PCR, yet TCRdb's version contains in-frame clones alone and is incomplete. Of about 24,000 clones in the sample, roughly 80% are singletons; the top ten hold 12%. The rearrangement uses TRBV5-5 and TRBJ2-7; D unresolved. The sequence derives from a human donor with basal cell carcinoma. The specimen comprised PBMCs, sampled after anti-PD-1 treatment. CDR3 in DNA: TGTGCCAGCAGCCCCGCTGGAACCCTCTCCTACGAGCAGTACTTC. It codes for CASSPAGTLSYEQYF.